This is a list of T cell receptor beta chains from one sample in a study of blood T cell repertoires in COVID-19. This table comes from immunoSEQ multiplex PCR, and its TCRdb copy is limited to in-frame clones, with some not included. The repertoire includes over 15,000 clones, 80% to 90% of them detected once, and less than 25% sits in the top ten. The sequencing input was peripheral blood. These receptors were collected from a man aged 80 or over with active COVID-19. Each CDR3 is given with its conserved first and last residue. Each record gives: J gene, V gene, CDR3 length, clone size, D gene, CDR3 DNA, CDR3 protein. D genes are given only for firm matches. Rows give clone size only sometimes, using once, few, many, or a class for an expanded clone.

>TRBJ1-5|TRBV2|14|-|-
TGTGCCAGCAAAGACGGCTCCCCGGGGCAGCCCCAGCATTTT
CASKDGSPGQPQHF
>TRBJ2-3|TRBV20-1|18|once|TRBD2
TGCAGTGCTAGTTCGGGGACTAGCGGGAGGGTGGGCACAGATACGCAGTATTTT
CSASSGTSGRVGTDTQYF
>TRBJ1-2|TRBV30|13|-|TRBD1
TGTGCCTGGAGCATGGGACAGGGGGGAGGCTACACCTTC
CAWSMGQGGGYTF
>TRBJ1-1|TRBV18|14|-|-
TGTGCCAGCTCACCAAGTGGACAGCACACTGAAGCTTTCTTT
CASSPSGQHTEAFF
>TRBJ2-3|TRBV19|15|medium-sized|-
TGTGCCAGCCGACCGAGCGGAACTAGCACAGATACGCAGTATTTT
CASRPSGTSTDTQYF
>TRBJ2-7|TRBV6-5|11|-|-
TGTGCCAGCACCTGGTCCGGCGAGCAGTACTTC
CASTWSGEQYF
>TRBJ2-3|TRBV13|15|-|-
TGTGCCAGCAGCTGGGCTAGCGAATTCACAGATACGCAGTATTTT
CASSWASEFTDTQYF
>TRBJ2-5|TRBV2|15|-|TRBD2
TGTGCCACCTCCACTCTGGGGCTAGCGGGAGAGACCCAGTACTTC
CATSTLGLAGETQYF
>TRBJ2-2|TRBV5-4|17|-|-
TGTGCCAGCAGCCCGCCGACGACAGGCCGGAACACCGGGGAGCTGTTTTTT
CASSPPTTGRNTGELFF
>TRBJ2-4|TRBV5-1|16|-|TRBD2
TGCGCCAGCAGCCCCGGACTAGCGGGAGCCAAAAACATTCAGTACTTC
CASSPGLAGAKNIQYF
>TRBJ1-3|TRBV5-4|16|-|-
TGTGCCAGCAGCTTGTCTAGCAGAAGCTCTGGAAACACCATATATTTT
CASSLSSRSSGNTIYF
>TRBJ1-5|TRBV24-1|13|-|TRBD1
TGTGCCACCAGTGATCCAGGGGGTAGGCCCCAGCATTTT
CATSDPGGRPQHF
>TRBJ2-5|TRBV21-1|21|-|-
TGTGCCAGCAGCAAAGGCCTATTACCGGGACTAGCGGGAGGGAGCCAAGAGACCCAGTACTTC
CASSKGLLPGLAGGSQETQYF
>TRBJ2-4|TRBV7-2|19|-|-
TGTGCCAGCAGCTTAGCTAATCTCTGGGGGCAGGGTAGCGAAAACATTCAGTACTTC
CASSLANLWGQGSENIQYF
>TRBJ2-7|TRBV5-6|16|once|TRBD2
TGTGCCAGCAGCTGGCTAGCGGGAGGGCCTCCATACGAGCAGTACTTC
CASSWLAGGPPYEQYF
>TRBJ2-4|TRBV15|14|medium-sized|TRBD1
TGTGCCACCAGCGGACAGGGCGGGATGGACATTCAGTACTTC
CATSGQGGMDIQYF
>TRBJ2-5|TRBV7-8|15|-|TRBD1
TGTGCCAGCAGCTTAGATGGACAGGCACAAGAGACCCAGTACTTC
CASSLDGQAQETQYF
>TRBJ2-7|TRBV30|16|-|-
TGTGCCTGGAGCCTCCTAACCGGGACAAGTTTGTACGAGCAGTACTTC
CAWSLLTGTSLYEQYF
>TRBJ2-3|TRBV11-1|15|-|-
TGTGCCAGCAGCTTCGACACCTACGACACAGATACGCAGTATTTT
CASSFDTYDTDTQYF
>TRBJ2-5|TRBV19|13|once|-
TGTGCCAGTAGTATCCAGGGACAAGAGACCCAGTACTTC
CASSIQGQETQYF
>TRBJ2-3|TRBV19|17|-|TRBD1
TGTGCCAGTAGTACCCTGCCGGGACAGGGGGGGGCAGATACGCAGTATTTT
CASSTLPGQGGADTQYF
>TRBJ2-7|TRBV27|11|-|-
TGTGCCAGCAGCCGAGGGTACGAGCAGTACTTC
CASSRGYEQYF
>TRBJ2-7|TRBV3-1/TRBV3-2|15|-|TRBD2
TGTGCCAGCAGCCTCGGGGGGGCGCGCTCCTACGAGCAGTACTTC
CASSLGGARSYEQYF
>TRBJ2-7|TRBV7-2|15|-|TRBD1
TGTGCCAGCAGAGTTACAGGGGGCCTCCACTACGAGCAGTACTTC
CASRVTGGLHYEQYF
>TRBJ2-3|TRBV9|14|few|-
TGTGCCAGCAGCGTAGGCGGTGTCACAGATACGCAGTATTTT
CASSVGGVTDTQYF
>TRBJ2-7|TRBV7-2|12|-|-
TGTGCCAGCAGTCTTTTTACCTACGAGCAGTACTTC
CASSLFTYEQYF
>TRBJ1-3|TRBV11-2|16|-|-
TGTGCCAGCAGCTCCAATTCAGGGTCAGCTGGAAACACCATATATTTT
CASSSNSGSAGNTIYF
>TRBJ2-5|TRBV19|14|-|TRBD1
TGTGCCAGTAGTGAGGACAGGGCCGGGGGGACCCAGTACTTC
CASSEDRAGGTQYF
>TRBJ2-5|TRBV6-5|13|-|TRBD2
TGTGCCGGGGGGGGCGGGAGGATAGAGACCCAGTACTTC
CAGGGGRIETQYF
>TRBJ2-3|TRBV5-1|15|-|TRBD2
TGCGCCAGCAGCAGACTAGCGGGAGGTACAGATACGCAGTATTTT
CASSRLAGGTDTQYF
>TRBJ2-5|TRBV4-3|15|medium-sized|TRBD2
TGCGCCAGCAGCCAAACTAGCGGGAGGGGAGAGACCCAGTACTTC
CASSQTSGRGETQYF
>TRBJ2-1|TRBV5-6|16|-|TRBD2
TGTGCCAGCAGCTCGATAGCGGGAGCTCCTTACAATGAGCAGTTCTTC
CASSSIAGAPYNEQFF
>TRBJ2-1|TRBV5-4|15|-|TRBD2
TGTGCCAGCAGCTTAACTAGCGGGTATTACAATGAGCAGTTCTTC
CASSLTSGYYNEQFF
>TRBJ2-7|TRBV7-4|16|-|TRBD1
TGTGCCAGCAGCTTAAACGGACAGGAGCACTCCTACGAGCAGTACTTC
CASSLNGQEHSYEQYF
>TRBJ1-2|TRBV4-1|15|-|TRBD1
TGCGCCAGCAGCCAAGGTAGGACAGGGGCCATTGGCTACACCTTC
CASSQGRTGAIGYTF
>TRBJ2-7|TRBV29-1|11|few|-
TGCAGCGTTGAAACAGGGAACGAGCAGTACTTC
CSVETGNEQYF
>TRBJ2-1|TRBV20-1|13|-|TRBD2
TGCAGTGCTAGTCCCGGCGGGGGAAATGAGCAGTTCTTC
CSASPGGGNEQFF
>TRBJ2-1|TRBV7-2|16|-|TRBD2
TGTGCCAGCAGCTCCCCTAGCGGGAGGGCCGGTAATGAGCAGTTCTTC
CASSSPSGRAGNEQFF
>TRBJ2-7|TRBV30|15|-|TRBD2
TGTGCCTGGAGTGTACTAGCGGGAGGGTCCTACGAGCAGTACTTC
CAWSVLAGGSYEQYF
>TRBJ2-1|TRBV5-5|17|-|TRBD2
TGTGCCAGCAGCTTCCCCCAGGGGCGGGAGGGAGTGAATGAGCAGTTCTTC
CASSFPQGREGVNEQFF
>TRBJ2-1|TRBV11-3|15|-|TRBD2
TGTGCCAGCAGCCCCGGGACTAGCGTCTACAATGAGCAGTTCTTC
CASSPGTSVYNEQFF
>TRBJ2-1|TRBV18|11|-|-
TGTGCCAGCTCGGACAGTCAAGAGCAGTTCTTC
CASSDSQEQFF
>TRBJ1-6|TRBV7-3|15|few|-
TGTGCCAGCAGCTTAACCGGGAGTGAGGGCTCACCCCTCCACTTT
CASSLTGSEGSPLHF
>TRBJ2-1|TRBV1|18|-|-
TGCACCAGCAGCCAAGATGTGACTAGCGGGAGCTCCTACAATGAGCAGTTCTTC
CTSSQDVTSGSSYNEQFF
>TRBJ2-1|TRBV24-1|16|-|-
TGTGCCACCAGTGATCCACAGGGAGCGCACTACAATGAGCAGTTCTTC
CATSDPQGAHYNEQFF
>TRBJ2-1|TRBV7-2|16|-|TRBD2
TGTGCCAGCAGCCAGGGACTAGCGGGAGGGGGGGGTGAGCAGTTCTTC
CASSQGLAGGGGEQFF
>TRBJ2-7|TRBV5-1|21|-|TRBD2
TGCGCCAGCAGCACGCGACAGGGGAGGACTAGCGGGAGTATAGGGACCTACGAGCAGTACTTC
CASSTRQGRTSGSIGTYEQYF